This TCR beta chain was retrieved from a study of cytomegalovirus exposure and HLA in healthy donors. Study findings and constraints: Among the sequence variants, a highly shared cluster was likely an artifact of sequencing. In a later analysis, the majority of CMV-associated beta chains seemingly showed HLA restriction.

CDR1 and CDR2 (germline): MGHRA, YSYEKL. The CDR3 covers 17 residues. The V gene end was trimmed by 4 bases and the J gene end by 4 bases; junction bases not matched to a gene: 6. With 60 Vbeta and 13 Jbeta primers, the PCR was carried out. TCRdb's copy holds only in-frame clones and misses some; the assay was immunoSEQ multiplex PCR. The table lists approximately 140,000 clones, over 60% of them singletons. Comments on this clone: Its antigen is unidentified.

The receptor was derived from a woman in her late teens or twenties in good health and CMV-seronegative. Sequencing used PBMCs. The gene calls are TRBV4-1 and TRBJ2-1; TRBD2 agrees at 14 bases. The CDR3 nucleotides read TGCGCCAGCAGCCTGACTAGCGGGGGGGCATCGTACAATGAGCAGTTCTTC. Translating gives CASSLTSGGASYNEQFF.